These T cell receptor beta chains were read from a single sample in a study of shared clonotypes between healthy human individuals. Libraries were prepared by immunoSEQ multiplex PCR; TCRdb keeps only in-frame clonotypes and omits some of them. The table lists millions of clones, over 85% of them singletons. Specimen: naive CD4+ T cells from PBMCs. The receptors come from a man between 18 and 35 years old in good health. Some clones in this sample may be carry-over from other donors' samples. CDR3s include the opening cysteine and the closing phenylalanine or tryptophan. D genes are given only for firm matches. Expanded clones get a size class; other rows say once, few or many, or leave the size out.

v_gene	d_gene	abundance	j_gene	CDR3aa	CDR3nt
TRBV7-2	NA	once	TRBJ2-7	CASSLEPTSYEQYF	TGTGCCAGCAGCTTAGAACCTACCTCCTACGAGCAGTACTTC
TRBV2	NA	NA	TRBJ2-2	CASSPLAGELFF	TGTGCCAGCAGCCCCCTCGCCGGGGAGCTGTTTTTT
TRBV6-5	TRBD1	NA	TRBJ2-7	CASSYSQGLKQYF	TGTGCCAGCAGTTACTCACAGGGGCTTAAGCAGTACTTC
TRBV14	TRBD1	NA	TRBJ2-3	CASSQGQGVDTQYF	TGTGCCAGCAGCCAAGGACAGGGAGTTGATACGCAGTATTTT
TRBV5-6	NA	once	TRBJ1-2	CASSLDGGRALF	TGTGCCAGCAGCTTGGACGGCGGGAGGGCGCTCTTC
TRBV6-1	NA	NA	TRBJ2-7	CASSNRDLSLDEQYF	TGTGCCAGCAGTAACCGGGACCTTAGCTTAGACGAGCAGTACTTC
TRBV7-3	NA	NA	TRBJ1-1	CASSLTSQGEAFF	TGTGCCAGCAGCTTAACGAGCCAGGGTGAAGCTTTCTTT
TRBV27	NA	NA	TRBJ1-1	CASSLMRGSVGTEAFF	TGTGCCAGCAGTTTAATGAGAGGGTCGGTAGGCACTGAAGCTTTCTTT
TRBV28	NA	NA	TRBJ1-2	CASSMTTGLYGYTF	TGTGCCAGCAGCATGACGACTGGTTTGTACGGCTACACCTTC
TRBV7-2	NA	NA	TRBJ2-1	CASSSKSSYNEQFF	TGTGCCAGCAGCTCAAAGAGCTCCTACAATGAGCAGTTCTTC
TRBV11-2	NA	NA	TRBJ1-2	CASSPTQVVEGYTF	TGTGCCAGCAGCCCCACACAGGTCGTTGAGGGCTACACCTTC
TRBV5-6	NA	NA	TRBJ2-7	CASSLSGAYEQYF	TGTGCCAGCAGCTTGAGCGGTGCCTACGAGCAGTACTTC
TRBV6-1	NA	NA	TRBJ2-3	CASSANAGTWRTDTQYF	TGTGCCAGCAGTGCTAATGCCGGGACCTGGCGCACAGATACGCAGTATTTT
TRBV30	NA	NA	TRBJ2-2	CAWSRDGELFF	TGTGCCTGGTCCAGGGACGGGGAGCTGTTTTTT
TRBV7-6	TRBD2	NA	TRBJ2-7	CASSLGAGLSTYEQYF	TGTGCCAGCAGCTTAGGGGCGGGACTATCAACCTACGAGCAGTACTTC
TRBV30	NA	once	TRBJ2-3	CAWRDPGSTDTQYF	TGTGCCTGGAGGGATCCGGGGAGCACAGATACGCAGTATTTT
TRBV4-1	TRBD2	NA	TRBJ2-7	CASSRDGTSGSYEQYF	TGCGCCAGCAGCCGGGATGGGACTAGCGGCTCCTACGAGCAGTACTTC
TRBV18	TRBD1	NA	TRBJ1-3	CASSPWTYRGPGNTIYF	TGTGCCAGCTCACCCTGGACCTACAGGGGGCCTGGAAACACCATATATTTT
TRBV6-1	NA	NA	TRBJ2-5	CASILDRQQETQYF	TGTGCCAGCATTCTCGACAGACAGCAAGAGACCCAGTACTTC
TRBV7-9	NA	few	TRBJ1-2	CASSLGANYGYTF	TGTGCCAGCAGCTTGGGAGCTAACTATGGCTACACCTTC
TRBV6-1	TRBD1	NA	TRBJ2-5	CASIADPRGETQYF	TGTGCCAGCATCGCCGACCCCAGGGGGGAGACCCAGTACTTC
TRBV28	TRBD1	NA	TRBJ1-5	CASSEEGAHQPQHF	TGTGCCAGCAGTGAGGAGGGGGCCCATCAGCCCCAGCATTTT
TRBV7-8	NA	NA	TRBJ1-5	CASSPRISNQPQHF	TGTGCCAGCAGCCCCAGGATTAGCAATCAGCCCCAGCATTTT
TRBV6-6	TRBD1	NA	TRBJ1-4	CASSTDRGSEKLFF	TGTGCCAGCAGCACGGACAGGGGGAGTGAAAAACTGTTTTTT
TRBV9	TRBD2	NA	TRBJ2-1	CASSGVSLAGPHNSYNEQFF	TGTGCCAGCAGCGGGGTGAGCCTAGCGGGACCTCATAACTCCTACAATGAGCAGTTCTTC
TRBV28	NA	NA	TRBJ2-7	CASGGSYYEQYF	TGTGCCAGCGGGGGTTCCTACTACGAGCAGTACTTC
TRBV6-1	NA	NA	TRBJ2-5	CASSEAGRETQYF	TGTGCCAGCAGTGAAGCTGGGAGAGAGACCCAGTACTTC
TRBV5-1	NA	NA	TRBJ2-3	CASSLIAGATDTQYF	TGCGCCAGCAGCTTGATCGCGGGGGCCACAGATACGCAGTATTTT
TRBV5-1	TRBD1	few	TRBJ1-1	CASSDGQGVYTEAFF	TGCGCCAGCAGCGATGGACAGGGGGTGTACACTGAAGCTTTCTTT
TRBV7-2	NA	NA	TRBJ2-2	CASTIEGDTGELFF	TGTGCCAGCACTATCGAGGGGGACACCGGGGAGCTGTTTTTT
TRBV6-5	NA	NA	TRBJ1-1	CASSSPHRENTEAFF	TGTGCCAGCAGTTCCCCTCACAGGGAGAACACTGAAGCTTTCTTT
TRBV23-1	NA	NA	TRBJ2-2	CASSHRSRDEDGELFF	TGCGCCAGCAGTCACCGCAGCAGGGACGAAGACGGGGAGCTGTTTTTT
TRBV5-6	TRBD2	NA	TRBJ2-7	CASSRTSYEQYF	TGTGCCAGCAGCAGGACTAGCTACGAGCAGTACTTC
TRBV5-1	NA	NA	TRBJ2-2	CASSLGRSPGELFF	TGCGCCAGCAGCTTGGGTCGCTCCCCCGGGGAGCTGTTTTTT
TRBV11-3	TRBD2	NA	TRBJ2-3	CASSRGGTDTQYF	TGTGCCAGCAGCCGGGGGGGCACAGATACGCAGTATTTT
TRBV14	NA	NA	TRBJ1-2	CASSQYLSYTF	TGTGCCAGCAGTCAGTACCTGAGCTACACCTTC
TRBV9	TRBD1	NA	TRBJ1-5	CASSVGRGYQPQHF	TGTGCCAGCAGCGTAGGCAGGGGGTATCAGCCCCAGCATTTT
TRBV5-1	TRBD2	NA	TRBJ2-1	CASSPLLAGIVADNEQFF	TGCGCCAGCAGCCCGCTACTAGCGGGAATTGTAGCGGACAATGAGCAGTTCTTC
TRBV9	TRBD2	NA	TRBJ2-1	CASSVDAGGSYNEQFF	TGTGCCAGCAGCGTAGACGCGGGAGGGTCCTACAATGAGCAGTTCTTC
TRBV5-1	TRBD2	NA	TRBJ2-1	CASSKTSGMLVNEQFF	TGCGCCAGCAGCAAGACTAGCGGGATGCTTGTCAATGAGCAGTTCTTC
TRBV4-2	NA	once	TRBJ2-7	CASSYSRSDAYEQYF	TGTGCCAGCAGTTACAGCAGGAGTGACGCCTACGAGCAGTACTTC
TRBV30	NA	NA	TRBJ1-3	CAWGRVPGNTIYF	TGTGCCTGGGGCAGGGTTCCTGGAAACACCATATATTTT
TRBV5-4	TRBD2	once	TRBJ2-7	CASSSDPSGRSYEQYF	TGTGCCAGCAGCTCTGACCCTAGCGGGAGGTCCTACGAGCAGTACTTC
TRBV5-1	TRBD1	NA	TRBJ2-2	CASSSRQGAAGELFF	TGCGCCAGCAGCTCGAGACAGGGGGCCGCCGGGGAGCTGTTTTTT
TRBV7-2	TRBD2	NA	TRBJ2-7	CASSQTSGDYEQYF	TGTGCCAGCAGCCAGACTAGCGGAGACTACGAGCAGTACTTC
TRBV6-1	NA	NA	TRBJ2-7	CASRGEAGGVYEQYF	TGTGCCAGCAGAGGAGAGGCTGGTGGAGTGTACGAGCAGTACTTC
TRBV6-6	NA	NA	TRBJ1-5	CASSYSPLQGYQPQHF	TGTGCCAGCAGTTACTCCCCGCTACAGGGATATCAGCCCCAGCATTTT
TRBV28	NA	NA	TRBJ2-5	CASSSPGPETQYF	TGTGCCAGCAGCTCACCGGGGCCAGAGACCCAGTACTTC
TRBV7-8	NA	NA	TRBJ2-7	CASSPRDLFYEQYF	TGTGCCAGCAGCCCCCGGGACCTCTTCTACGAGCAGTACTTC
TRBV7-8	TRBD2	NA	TRBJ2-1	CASSPGLAVSNEQFF	TGTGCCAGCAGCCCGGGACTAGCGGTTAGCAATGAGCAGTTCTTC
TRBV19	TRBD1	once	TRBJ1-1	CASSNPPGQGDTEAFF	TGTGCCAGTAGCAACCCCCCCGGACAGGGCGACACTGAAGCTTTCTTT
TRBV10-3	NA	once	TRBJ1-1	CAITGTQNTEAFF	TGTGCCATCACCGGGACACAGAACACTGAAGCTTTCTTT